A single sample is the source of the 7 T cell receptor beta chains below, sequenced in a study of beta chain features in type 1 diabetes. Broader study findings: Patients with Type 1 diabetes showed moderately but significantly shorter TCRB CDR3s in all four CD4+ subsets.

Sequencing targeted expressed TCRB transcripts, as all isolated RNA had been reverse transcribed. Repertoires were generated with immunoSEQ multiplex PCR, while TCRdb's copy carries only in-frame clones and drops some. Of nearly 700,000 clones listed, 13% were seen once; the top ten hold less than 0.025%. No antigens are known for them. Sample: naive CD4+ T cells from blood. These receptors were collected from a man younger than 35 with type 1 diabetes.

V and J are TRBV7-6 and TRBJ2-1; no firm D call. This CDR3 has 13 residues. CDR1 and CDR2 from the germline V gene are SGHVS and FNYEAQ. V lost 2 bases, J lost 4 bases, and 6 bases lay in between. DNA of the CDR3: TGTGCCAGCAGCTTATACCATTACAATGAGCAGTTCTTC. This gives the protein CASSLYHYNEQFF.

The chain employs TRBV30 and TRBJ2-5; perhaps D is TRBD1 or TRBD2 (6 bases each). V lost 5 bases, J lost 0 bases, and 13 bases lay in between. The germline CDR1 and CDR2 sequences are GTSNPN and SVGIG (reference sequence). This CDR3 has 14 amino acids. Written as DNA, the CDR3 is TGTGCCTGGCGCGAGGGGGGTTACCAAGAGACCCAGTACTTC. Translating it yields CAWREGGYQETQYF.

CDR3 in amino acids: CASSTTWTSGVNNEQFF. CDR3 sequence (DNA): TGTGCCAGCAGCACAACCTGGACTAGCGGGGTCAACAATGAGCAGTTCTTC. The chain carries TRBV7-6 and TRBJ2-1, with 12 positions matching TRBD2. V shed 5 bases and J 5 bases; nucleotides not matched to a gene: 10. Per the germline V gene, CDR1 is SGHVS and CDR2 is FNYEAQ. The CDR3 runs 17 residues.

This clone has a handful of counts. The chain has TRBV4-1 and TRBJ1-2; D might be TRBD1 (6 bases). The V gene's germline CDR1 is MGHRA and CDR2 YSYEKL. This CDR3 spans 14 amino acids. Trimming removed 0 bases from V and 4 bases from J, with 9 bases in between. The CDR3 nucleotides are TGCGCCAGCAGCCAAGAAGGGACACCCTATGGCTACACCTTC. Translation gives CASSQEGTPYGYTF.

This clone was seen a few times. The DNA of the CDR3 is TGTGCCAGCAGTACCCAGACAGGGGCGGCTAATGAAAAACTGTTTTTT. It translates to CASSTQTGAANEKLFF. The chain employs TRBV6-6 and TRBJ1-4, with 8 bases that match TRBD1. The germline V gene encodes CDR1 MNHNY and CDR2 SVGAGI (reference sequence). V gave up 5 bases and J gave up 3 bases; unmatched junction bases: 8. This CDR3 comprises 16 residues.

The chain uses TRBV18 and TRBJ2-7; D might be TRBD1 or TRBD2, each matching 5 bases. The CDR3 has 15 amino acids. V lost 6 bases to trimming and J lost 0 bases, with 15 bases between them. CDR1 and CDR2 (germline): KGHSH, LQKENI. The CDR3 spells CASSIGTQSSYEQYF. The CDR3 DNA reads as TGTGCCAGCTCGATCGGGACCCAGAGCTCCTACGAGCAGTACTTC.

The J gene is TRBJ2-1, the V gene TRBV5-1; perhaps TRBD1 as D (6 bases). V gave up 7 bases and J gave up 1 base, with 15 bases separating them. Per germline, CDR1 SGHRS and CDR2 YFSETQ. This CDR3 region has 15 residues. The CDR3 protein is CASVSEGESYNEQFF. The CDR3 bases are TGCGCCAGCGTAAGCGAGGGGGAATCCTACAATGAGCAGTTCTTC.